This T cell receptor (beta chain) came from a study of shared clonotypes between healthy human individuals. This table comes from immunoSEQ multiplex PCR, and its TCRdb copy is limited to in-frame clones, with some not included. The sample contains around 600,000 clones, more than 95% of which appear only once. The ends were cut back, 0 bases at V and 8 bases at J, with 12 bases in the middle. The length of the CDR3 is 14 residues. The V gene's germline CDR1 is SGHDT and CDR2 YYEEEE. Notes on the study in general: Naive subsets generally had larger estimated richness than memory subsets.

This clone was counted once. As yet, its antigen is unknown. The rearrangement links TRBV5-6 to TRBJ2-4; D is undetermined. Sequencing was performed on naive CD4+ T cells sorted from blood. The subset was: CD45RA+ positively selected. The origin of this receptor is a woman aged 25 to 39 in good health. The CDR3 coding sequence is TGTGCCAGCAGCTTGGGCCCCTCTAGTGACATTCAGTACTTC. Translating it yields CASSLGPSSDIQYF.